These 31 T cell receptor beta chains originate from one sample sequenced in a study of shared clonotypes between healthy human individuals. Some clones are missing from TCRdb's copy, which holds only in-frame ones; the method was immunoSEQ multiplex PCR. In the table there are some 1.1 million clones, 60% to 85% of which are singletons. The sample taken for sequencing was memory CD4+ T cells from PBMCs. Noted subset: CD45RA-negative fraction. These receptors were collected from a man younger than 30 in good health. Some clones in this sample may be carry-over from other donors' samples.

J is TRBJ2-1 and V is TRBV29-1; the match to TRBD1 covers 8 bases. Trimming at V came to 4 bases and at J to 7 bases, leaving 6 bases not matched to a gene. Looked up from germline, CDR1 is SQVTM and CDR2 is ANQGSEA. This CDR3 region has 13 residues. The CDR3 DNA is TGCAGCGTTGTATGGACAGGGCCTAATGAGCAGTTCTTC. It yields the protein CSVVWTGPNEQFF.

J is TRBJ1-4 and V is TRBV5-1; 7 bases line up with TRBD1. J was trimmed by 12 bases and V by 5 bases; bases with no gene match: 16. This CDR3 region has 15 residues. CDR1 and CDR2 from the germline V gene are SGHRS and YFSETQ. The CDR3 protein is CASSEDPGGRGELFF. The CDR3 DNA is TGCGCCAGCAGTGAGGATCCAGGGGGTCGCGGAGAACTGTTTTTT.

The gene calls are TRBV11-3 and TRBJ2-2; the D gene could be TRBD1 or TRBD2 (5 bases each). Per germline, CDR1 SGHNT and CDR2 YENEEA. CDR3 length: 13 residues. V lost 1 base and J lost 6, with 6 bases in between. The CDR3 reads CASSLVGAGELFF. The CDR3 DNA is TGTGCCAGCAGCTTAGTGGGGGCCGGGGAGCTGTTTTTT.

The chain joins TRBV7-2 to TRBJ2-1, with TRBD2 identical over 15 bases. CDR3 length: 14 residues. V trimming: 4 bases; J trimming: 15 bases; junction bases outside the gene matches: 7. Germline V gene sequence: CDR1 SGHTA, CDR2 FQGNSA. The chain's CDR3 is CASSSRTSGRDLFF. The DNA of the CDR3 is TGTGCCAGCAGCTCCCGGACTAGCGGGAGGGATTTGTTCTTC. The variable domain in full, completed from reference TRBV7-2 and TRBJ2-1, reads GAGVSQSPSNKVTEKGKDVELRCDPISGHTALYWYRQSLGQGLEFLIYFQGNSAPDKSGLPSDRFSAERTGGSVSTLTIQRTQQEDSAVYLCASSSRTSGRDLFFGPGTRLTVL.

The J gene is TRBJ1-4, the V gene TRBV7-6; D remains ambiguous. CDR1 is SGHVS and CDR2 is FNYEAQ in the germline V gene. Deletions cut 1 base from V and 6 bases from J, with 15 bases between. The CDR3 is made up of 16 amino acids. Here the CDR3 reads CASSLGSGPGYEKLFF. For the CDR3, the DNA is TGTGCCAGCAGCTTAGGTTCGGGTCCTGGGTATGAAAAACTGTTTTTT.

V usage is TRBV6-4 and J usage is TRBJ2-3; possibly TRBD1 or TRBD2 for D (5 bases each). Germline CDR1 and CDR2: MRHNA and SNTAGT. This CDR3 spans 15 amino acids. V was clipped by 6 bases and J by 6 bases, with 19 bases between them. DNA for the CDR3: TGTGCCAGCAGCTCTCCTCGGGGCCGGATGGATACGCAGTATTTT. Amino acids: CASSSPRGRMDTQYF.

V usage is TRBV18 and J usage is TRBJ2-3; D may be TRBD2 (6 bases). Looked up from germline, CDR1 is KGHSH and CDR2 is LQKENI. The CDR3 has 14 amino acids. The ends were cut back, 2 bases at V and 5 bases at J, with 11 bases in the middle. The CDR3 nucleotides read TGTGCCAGCTCACCAGGGCAGGGAGGAGATACGCAGTATTTT. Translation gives CASSPGQGGDTQYF.

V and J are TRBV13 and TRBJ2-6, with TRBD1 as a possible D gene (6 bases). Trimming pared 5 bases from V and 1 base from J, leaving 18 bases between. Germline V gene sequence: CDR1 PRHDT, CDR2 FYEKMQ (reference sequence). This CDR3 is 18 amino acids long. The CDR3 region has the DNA TGTGCCAGCAGCCCATCACAGGGTACGGCTTCTGGGGCCAACGTCCTGACTTTC. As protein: CASSPSQGTASGANVLTF.

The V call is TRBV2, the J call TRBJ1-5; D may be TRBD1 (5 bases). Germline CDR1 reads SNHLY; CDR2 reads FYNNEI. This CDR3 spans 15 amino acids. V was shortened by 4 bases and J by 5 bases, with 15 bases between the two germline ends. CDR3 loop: CASSGGGASYQPQHF. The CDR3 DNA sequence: TGTGCCAGCAGTGGGGGCGGCGCCTCCTATCAGCCCCAGCATTTT. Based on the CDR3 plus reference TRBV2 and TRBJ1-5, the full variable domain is EPEVTQTPSHQVTQMGQEVILRCVPISNHLYFYWYRQILGQKVEFLVSFYNNEISEKSEIFDDQFSVERPDGSNFTLKIRSTKLEDSAMYFCASSGGGASYQPQHFGDGTRLSIL.

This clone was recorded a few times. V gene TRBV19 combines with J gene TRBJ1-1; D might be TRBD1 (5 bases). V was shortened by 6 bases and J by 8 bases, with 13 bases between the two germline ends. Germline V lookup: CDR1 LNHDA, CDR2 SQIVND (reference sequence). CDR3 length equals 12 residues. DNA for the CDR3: TGTGCCAGTAGCCTCCGGGACTCCGAAGCTTTCTTT. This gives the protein CASSLRDSEAFF.

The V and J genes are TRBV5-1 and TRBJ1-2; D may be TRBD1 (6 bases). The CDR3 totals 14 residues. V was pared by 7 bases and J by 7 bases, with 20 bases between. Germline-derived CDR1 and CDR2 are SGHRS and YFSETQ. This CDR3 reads CASGSDRPWGGYTF. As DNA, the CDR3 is TGCGCCAGCGGTTCCGACAGGCCCTGGGGTGGCTACACCTTC.

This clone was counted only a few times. As DNA, the CDR3 is TGCAGCGTTTCGGGGGGAGCCCTGACGGCGGACACTGAAGCTTTCTTT. Its protein is CSVSGGALTADTEAFF. This chain connects TRBV29-1 to TRBJ1-1, with D possibly matching TRBD1 (5 bases). CDR1 and CDR2 from the germline V gene are SQVTM and ANQGSEA. Trimming stripped 5 bases from V and 3 bases from J, with 22 bases between. There are 16 residues in the CDR3.

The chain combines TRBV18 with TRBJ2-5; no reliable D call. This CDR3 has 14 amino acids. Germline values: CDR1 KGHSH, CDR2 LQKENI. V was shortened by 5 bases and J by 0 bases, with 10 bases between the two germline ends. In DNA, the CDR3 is TGTGCCAGCTCAGAAACCCTGTACCAAGAGACCCAGTACTTC. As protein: CASSETLYQETQYF.

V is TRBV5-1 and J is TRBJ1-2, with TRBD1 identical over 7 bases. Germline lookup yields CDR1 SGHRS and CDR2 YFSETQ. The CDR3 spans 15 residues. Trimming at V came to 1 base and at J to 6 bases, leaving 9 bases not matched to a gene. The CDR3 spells CASSLIWQGGDGYTF. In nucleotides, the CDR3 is TGCGCCAGCAGCTTGATTTGGCAGGGGGGTGATGGCTACACCTTC.

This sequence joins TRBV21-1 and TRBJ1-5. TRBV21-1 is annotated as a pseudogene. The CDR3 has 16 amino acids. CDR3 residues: CASNNIRRYSNQPQHF. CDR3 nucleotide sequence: TGTGCCAGCAACAATATTAGACGGTATAGCAATCAGCCCCAGCATTTT.

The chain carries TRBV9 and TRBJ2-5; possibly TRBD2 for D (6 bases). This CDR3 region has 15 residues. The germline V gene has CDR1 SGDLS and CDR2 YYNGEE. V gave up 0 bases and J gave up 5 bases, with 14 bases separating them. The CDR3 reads CASSVVEGLVETQYF. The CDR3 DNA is TGTGCCAGCAGCGTAGTGGAGGGATTAGTGGAGACCCAGTACTTC.

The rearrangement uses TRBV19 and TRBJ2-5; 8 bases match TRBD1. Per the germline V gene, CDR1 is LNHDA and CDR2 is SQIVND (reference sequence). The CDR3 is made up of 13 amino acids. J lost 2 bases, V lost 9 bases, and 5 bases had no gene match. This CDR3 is CASAGGIQETQYF. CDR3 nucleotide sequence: TGTGCCAGCGCAGGGGGCATTCAAGAGACCCAGTACTTC.

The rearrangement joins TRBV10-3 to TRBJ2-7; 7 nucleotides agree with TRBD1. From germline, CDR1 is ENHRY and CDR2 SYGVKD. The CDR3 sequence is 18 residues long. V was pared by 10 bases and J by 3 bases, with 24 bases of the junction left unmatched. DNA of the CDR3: TGTGCCACCCAAAGCCGGTATAACGACAGGGATGGGGGCTACGAGCAGTACTTC. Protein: CATQSRYNDRDGGYEQYF.

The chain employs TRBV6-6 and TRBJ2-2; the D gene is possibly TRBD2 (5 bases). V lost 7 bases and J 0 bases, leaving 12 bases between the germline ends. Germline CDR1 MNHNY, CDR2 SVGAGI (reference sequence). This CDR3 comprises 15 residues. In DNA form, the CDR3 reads TGTGCCAGCATCAGAGCGGACGCGAACACCGGGGAGCTGTTTTTT. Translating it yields CASIRADANTGELFF.

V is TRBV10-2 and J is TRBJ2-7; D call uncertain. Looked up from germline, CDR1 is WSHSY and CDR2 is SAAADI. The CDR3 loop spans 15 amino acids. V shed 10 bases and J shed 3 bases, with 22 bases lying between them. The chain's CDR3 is CATKGWRNNGYEQYF. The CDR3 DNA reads TGCGCCACCAAAGGCTGGCGAAATAACGGCTACGAGCAGTACTTC.

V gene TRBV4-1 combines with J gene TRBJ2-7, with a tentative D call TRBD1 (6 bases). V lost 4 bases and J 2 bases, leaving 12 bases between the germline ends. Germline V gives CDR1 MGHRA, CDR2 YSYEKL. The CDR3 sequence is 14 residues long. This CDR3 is CASSPGTKTYEQYF. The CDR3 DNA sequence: TGCGCCAGCAGCCCCGGGACAAAGACCTACGAGCAGTACTTC.

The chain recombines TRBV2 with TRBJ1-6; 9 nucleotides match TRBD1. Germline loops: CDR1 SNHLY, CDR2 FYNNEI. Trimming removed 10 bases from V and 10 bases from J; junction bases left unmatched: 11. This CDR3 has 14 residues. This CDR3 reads CATLRDRDRSPLHF. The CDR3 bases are TGTGCCACACTCCGGGACAGGGACAGATCACCCCTCCACTTT.

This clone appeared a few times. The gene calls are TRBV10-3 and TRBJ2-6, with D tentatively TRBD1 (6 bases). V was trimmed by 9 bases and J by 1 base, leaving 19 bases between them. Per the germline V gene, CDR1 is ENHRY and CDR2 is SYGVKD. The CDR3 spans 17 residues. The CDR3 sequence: CAISRGISGSGANVLTF. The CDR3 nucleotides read TGTGCCATTAGCAGGGGAATTAGTGGGTCTGGGGCCAACGTCCTGACTTTC.

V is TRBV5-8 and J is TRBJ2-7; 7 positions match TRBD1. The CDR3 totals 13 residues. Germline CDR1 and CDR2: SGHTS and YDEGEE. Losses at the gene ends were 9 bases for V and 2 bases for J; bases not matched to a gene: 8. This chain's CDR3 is CATKRQGTYEQYF. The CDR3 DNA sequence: TGTGCCACGAAGAGACAGGGAACCTACGAGCAGTACTTC.

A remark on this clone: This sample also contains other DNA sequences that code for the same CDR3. CDR3 bases: TGTGCCAGCAGTTACCCTGGGACAGATACGCAGTATTTT. The encoded protein is CASSYPGTDTQYF. V and J are TRBV6-5 and TRBJ2-3, with D unclear. With 2 bases removed from V and 3 bases from J, the gap between germline ends came to 6 bases. The germline gives CDR1 MNHEY, CDR2 SVGAGI. This CDR3 spans 13 amino acids.

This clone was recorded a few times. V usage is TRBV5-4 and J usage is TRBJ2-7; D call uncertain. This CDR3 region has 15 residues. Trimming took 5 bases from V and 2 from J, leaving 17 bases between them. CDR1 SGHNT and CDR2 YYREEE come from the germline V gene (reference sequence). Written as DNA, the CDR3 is TGTGCCAGCAGTTTCCTCCGCTACTCACCCTACGAGCAGTACTTC. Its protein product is CASSFLRYSPYEQYF.

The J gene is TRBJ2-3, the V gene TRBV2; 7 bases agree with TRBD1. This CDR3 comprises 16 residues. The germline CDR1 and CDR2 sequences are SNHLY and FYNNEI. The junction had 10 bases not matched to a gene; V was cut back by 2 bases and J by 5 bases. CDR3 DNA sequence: TGTGCCAGCAGTGAACGCCTGGCCCCAGGGGGAGATACGCAGTATTTT. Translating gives CASSERLAPGGDTQYF.

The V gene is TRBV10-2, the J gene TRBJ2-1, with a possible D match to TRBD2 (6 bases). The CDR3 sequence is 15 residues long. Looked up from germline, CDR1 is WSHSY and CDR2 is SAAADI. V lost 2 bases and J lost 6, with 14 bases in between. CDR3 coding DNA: TGCGCCAGCAGTGAGCGGTCTAGCGCGGTCAATGAGCAGTTCTTC. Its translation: CASSERSSAVNEQFF.

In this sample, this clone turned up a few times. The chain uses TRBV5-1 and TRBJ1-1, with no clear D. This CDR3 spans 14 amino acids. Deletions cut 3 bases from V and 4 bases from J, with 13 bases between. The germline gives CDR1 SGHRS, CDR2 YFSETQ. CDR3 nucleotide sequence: TGCGCCAGCAGCTCCCTTGGGGAGGGCACTGAAGCTTTCTTT. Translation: CASSSLGEGTEAFF.

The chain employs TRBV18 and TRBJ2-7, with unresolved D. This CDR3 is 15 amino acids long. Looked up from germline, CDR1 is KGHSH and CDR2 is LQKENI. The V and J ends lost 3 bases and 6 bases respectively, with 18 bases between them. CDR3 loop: CASSPARPPVSEQYF. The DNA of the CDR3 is TGTGCCAGCTCACCCGCGCGTCCTCCGGTCTCCGAGCAGTACTTC.

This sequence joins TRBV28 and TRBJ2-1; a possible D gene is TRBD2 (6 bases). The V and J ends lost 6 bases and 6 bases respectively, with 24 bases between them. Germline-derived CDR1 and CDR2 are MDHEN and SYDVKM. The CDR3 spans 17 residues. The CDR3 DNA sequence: TGTGCCAGCAGATCTTACCGCGGGATTCGCTCAAGCAATGAGCAGTTCTTC. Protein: CASRSYRGIRSSNEQFF.